A single sample is the source of the 26 T cell receptor beta chains below, sequenced in a study of blood T cell repertoires in COVID-19. Some clones are missing from TCRdb's copy, which holds only in-frame ones; the method was immunoSEQ multiplex PCR. The top ten clones hold around 19% of a sample with roughly 200,000 clones, 85% of them seen once. Input material: PBMCs or T cells enriched from blood (not recorded which). These receptor sequences come from a middle-aged man who had recovered from COVID-19.

The CDR3 DNA sequence: TGTGCCAGCAGCTTAGAAGTTCCGTCGGCCCTAGTGAATGAGCAGTTCTTC. Translating gives CASSLEVPSALVNEQFF. The J gene is TRBJ2-1, the V gene TRBV11-2, with no clear D. Germline-derived CDR1 and CDR2 are SGHAT and FQNNGV. This CDR3 has 17 amino acids. V lost 0 bases to trimming and J lost 7 bases, with 19 bases between them.

The V gene is TRBV7-9, the J gene TRBJ2-2, with a possible D match to TRBD1 (6 bases). V lost 3 bases, J lost 0 bases, and 11 bases lay in between. CDR1 SEHNR and CDR2 FQNEAQ come from the germline V gene (reference sequence). The CDR3 covers 16 residues. The CDR3 DNA is TGTGCCAGCAGCTTGAGGCCAGGGGCGAACACCGGGGAGCTGTTTTTT. Protein: CASSLRPGANTGELFF.

The chain uses TRBV5-3 and TRBJ2-3; a weak D match, TRBD2 (5 bases). TRBV5-3 is designated an ORF whose function remains uncertain. The V and J ends lost 6 bases and 2 bases respectively, with 13 bases between them. The CDR3 spans 14 residues. The CDR3 nucleotides read TGTGCCAGAATCGGGGAGTCTGCCACAGATACGCAGTATTTT. Its protein product is CARIGESATDTQYF.

The chain employs TRBV19 and TRBJ1-1; TRBD1 agrees at 7 bases. The germline CDR1 and CDR2 sequences are LNHDA and SQIVND (reference sequence). The CDR3 has 14 amino acids. Losses at the gene ends were 4 bases for V and 4 bases for J; bases not matched to a gene: 6. The CDR3 protein is CASSTGTAVTEAFF. CDR3 DNA sequence: TGTGCCAGTAGTACCGGGACAGCAGTCACTGAAGCTTTCTTT.

V gene TRBV12-3 or TRBV12-4 combines with J gene TRBJ1-2; 7 nucleotides align to TRBD1. V dropped 5 bases and J dropped 8; count of bases not matched to a gene: 8. CDR3 length: 13 amino acids. CDR3 amino acids: CASSTRDSFGYTF. Here the CDR3 DNA reads TGTGCCAGCAGTACCCGGGACAGTTTCGGCTACACCTTC.

This clone showed up just once. The V gene is TRBV9, the J gene TRBJ1-1; D unresolved. Germline CDR1 reads SGDLS; CDR2 reads YYNGEE. The CDR3 has 13 amino acids. Between the trimmed V and J ends, which lost 0 bases and 5 bases, there was a span of 8 bases. The chain's CDR3 is CASSVDPSTEAFF. DNA of the CDR3: TGTGCCAGCAGCGTAGACCCGAGTACTGAAGCTTTCTTT.

There are a few counts of this clone. The sample holds other DNA sequences that translate to the same CDR3. The rearrangement links TRBV6-4 to TRBJ2-3; 11 bases are shared with TRBD2. Germline loops: CDR1 MRHNA, CDR2 SNTAGT. V trimming: 4 bases; J trimming: 3 bases; junction bases outside the gene matches: 3. CDR3 length equals 15 residues. The CDR3 nucleotides read TGTGCCAGCAGTGTCCTAGCGGGAGGAACAGATACGCAGTATTTT. As protein: CASSVLAGGTDTQYF.

The gene calls are TRBV6-6 and TRBJ2-7; no definite D call. V was trimmed by 7 bases and J by 0 bases, leaving 10 bases between them. The CDR3 length is 13 residues. Germline V gene data show CDR1 as MNHNY and CDR2 as SVGAGI (reference sequence). CDR3 amino acids: CASTNPSSYEQYF. The CDR3 region has the DNA TGTGCCAGCACCAACCCGAGCTCCTACGAGCAGTACTTC.

As concerns this clone: The junction departs from germline at one end; a sequencing error may be responsible. J is TRBJ1-4 and V is TRBV7-9; possibly TRBD1 for D (6 bases). The CDR3 spans 12 residues. Germline lookup yields CDR1 SEHNR and CDR2 FQNEAQ (reference sequence). This CDR3 reads CASSLSGDRSYF. The CDR3 coding sequence is TGTGCCAGCAGCTTATCTGGTGACAGGTCGTATTTT.

CDR3 nucleotide sequence: TGTGCCAGCAGGCGGACTGCCACAGATACGCAGTATTTT. Its protein is CASRRTATDTQYF. V is TRBV3-1 (or the pseudogene TRBV3-2) and J is TRBJ2-3; D possibly corresponds to TRBD2 (5 bases). V was trimmed by 6 bases and J by 2 bases, leaving 9 bases between them. This CDR3 comprises 13 residues. The germline gives CDR1 LGHDT, CDR2 YNNKEL (reference sequence).

The chain couples TRBV20-1 to TRBJ2-7; 8 bases are shared with TRBD1. Germline CDR1 is DFQATT and CDR2 is SNEGSKA (reference sequence). With 6 bases clipped from V and 4 bases from J, the junction kept 11 bases outside the gene matches. The length of the CDR3 is 14 residues. For the CDR3, the DNA is TGCAGTGCCAGTCCCCCCAGGGGGCTGTACGAGCAGTACTTC. Translated, it gives CSASPPRGLYEQYF.

This clone was recorded only once. The chain carries TRBV29-1 and TRBJ2-3, with D tentatively TRBD2 (7 bases). Between the trimmed V and J ends, which lost 0 bases and 0 bases, there was a span of 16 bases. The CDR3 has 17 residues. Germline CDR1 is SQVTM and CDR2 is ANQGSEA. This CDR3 reads CSVEDPGGHESTDTQYF. CDR3 DNA sequence: TGCAGCGTTGAAGACCCGGGGGGCCATGAAAGCACAGATACGCAGTATTTT.

V is TRBV28 and J is TRBJ1-2, with D hard to call. Germline V gene data show CDR1 as MDHEN and CDR2 as SYDVKM. The CDR3 length is 12 residues. The V end was cut by 4 bases, the J end by 3 bases, with 6 bases between. CDR3: CASSSGDYGYTF. The DNA for the CDR3 is TGTGCCAGCAGTTCCGGTGACTATGGCTACACCTTC.

V usage is TRBV4-1 and J usage is TRBJ2-7; 9 nucleotides match TRBD2. The germline CDR1 and CDR2 sequences are MGHRA and YSYEKL. V shed 1 base, J shed 2 bases, and the junction held 3 bases outside the gene matches. The CDR3 is 15 amino acids. CDR3 region: CASSQASSGTYEQYF. The CDR3 nucleotides read TGCGCCAGCAGCCAAGCTTCTAGCGGGACCTACGAGCAGTACTTC.

This clone showed up just a few times. The chain is built from TRBV5-5 and TRBJ1-1; D unresolved. The length of the CDR3 is 13 residues. Germline-derived CDR1 and CDR2 are SGHKS and YYEKEE (reference sequence). Trimming took off 0 bases at V and 2 bases at J, with 5 bases between the two ends. The DNA of the CDR3 is TGTGCCAGCAGCTTGGCGGTCAACACTGAAGCTTTCTTT. This sequence encodes CASSLAVNTEAFF.

The chain joins TRBV7-2 to TRBJ1-1, with D possibly being TRBD1 (5 bases). The CDR3 is made up of 13 amino acids. CDR1 SGHTA and CDR2 FQGNSA come from the germline V gene. Trimming removed 5 bases at V and 8 bases at J, with 15 bases between. CDR3 bases: TGTGCCAGCAGCCAGATGGACAACCAAGAAGCTTTCTTT. It encodes CASSQMDNQEAFF.

Remarks on this clone: Distinct nucleotide sequences in the sample also encode this CDR3. The chain employs TRBV7-2 and TRBJ1-5, with D possibly matching TRBD1 (6 bases). Germline V gives CDR1 SGHTA, CDR2 FQGNSA. CDR3 size: 13 residues. V lost 2 bases and J lost 6, with 8 bases in between. CDR3 sequence reads: CASSLLGGQPQHF. In DNA form, the CDR3 reads TGTGCCAGCAGCTTACTAGGGGGTCAGCCCCAGCATTTT.

This chain connects TRBV5-1 to TRBJ2-3; TRBD1 might be the D (6 bases). Germline CDR1 and CDR2: SGHRS and YFSETQ. Trimming shortened V by 4 bases and J by 5 bases, and 23 bases separated the two germline ends. The CDR3 consists of 17 residues. CDR3 protein: CASSEDPGTPSLDTQYF. The CDR3 coding sequence is TGCGCCAGCAGCGAAGACCCCGGGACACCCAGCCTAGATACGCAGTATTTT.

The gene calls are TRBV19 and TRBJ2-1, with 11 bases that match TRBD2. The CDR3 consists of 14 residues. The germline gives CDR1 LNHDA, CDR2 SQIVND (reference sequence). Trimming cost V 7 bases and J 7 bases; bases outside gene matches: 6. The CDR3 here is CASKRTSGLNEQFF. The CDR3 DNA is TGTGCCAGTAAACGGACTAGCGGGCTAAATGAGCAGTTCTTC.

This clone was found a few times. This chain joins TRBV11-3 and TRBJ2-1; D possibly corresponds to TRBD2 (5 bases). Germline CDR1 and CDR2: SGHNT and YENEEA. V was shortened by 7 bases and J by 4 bases, with 14 bases between the two germline ends. The CDR3 is 14 amino acids. CDR3 DNA: TGTGCCAGCAAGGGAGACATGGGGTACAATGAGCAGTTCTTC. Translation: CASKGDMGYNEQFF. The full variable domain, with the rest looked up from reference TRBV11-3 and TRBJ2-1, is EAGVVQSPRYKIIEKKQPVAFWCNPISGHNTLYWYLQNLGQGPELLIRYENEEAVDDSQLPKDRFSAERLKGVDSTLKIQPAELGDSAVYLCASKGDMGYNEQFFGPGTRLTVL.

V gene TRBV5-1 combines with J gene TRBJ1-2, with 9 bases aligning to TRBD1. V shed 4 bases and J 4 bases; nucleotides not matched to a gene: 11. The CDR3 spans 16 residues. Germline assignment: CDR1 SGHRS and CDR2 YFSETQ. CDR3 DNA sequence: TGCGCCAGCAGCGCGATACAGGGGGCGCGTCCCTATGGCTACACCTTC. Translation: CASSAIQGARPYGYTF.

The chain joins TRBV5-4 to TRBJ2-5, with D possibly matching TRBD1 (5 bases). CDR3 length: 14 amino acids. Trimming pared 3 bases from V and 1 base from J, leaving 10 bases between. Per the germline V gene, CDR1 is SGHNT and CDR2 is YYREEE (reference sequence). CDR3 nucleotides: TGTGCCAGCAGCTACCGGCAGGGCCAAGAGACCCAGTACTTC. Protein sequence: CASSYRQGQETQYF.

V gene TRBV29-1 combines with J gene TRBJ1-2, with TRBD1 identical over 7 bases. The V segment lost 2 bases and the J segment 8 bases; nucleotides outside the gene matches: 8. Germline V CDR1 and CDR2: SQVTM, ANQGSEA. This CDR3 has 13 residues. The CDR3 coding sequence is TGCAGCGTTGAACGGTACAGGGGCCACGGCTACACCTTC. It yields the protein CSVERYRGHGYTF. Using reference TRBV29-1 and TRBJ1-2 for the parts outside the CDR3, the full variable domain is SAVISQKPSRDICQRGTSLTIQCQVDSQVTMMFWYRQQPGQSLTLIATANQGSEATYESGFVIDKFPISRPNLTFSTLTVSNMSPEDSSIYLCSVERYRGHGYTFGSGTRLTVV.

This clone has only one observation. The gene calls are TRBV29-1 and TRBJ2-7, with 8 bases matching TRBD2. The CDR3 extends over 14 amino acids. V was pared by 5 bases and J by 0 bases, with 6 bases of the junction left unmatched. The germline V gene encodes CDR1 SQVTM and CDR2 ANQGSEA. The CDR3 spells CSVSNSGISYEQYF. DNA for the CDR3: TGCAGCGTTAGTAATAGCGGGATCTCCTACGAGCAGTACTTC.

J is TRBJ1-1 and V is TRBV14, with 7 bases matching TRBD1. The CDR3 is made up of 13 amino acids. With 2 bases clipped from V and 4 bases from J, the junction kept 1 base outside the gene matches. Germline CDR1 and CDR2: SGHDN and FVKESK. CDR3 region: CASSQQGGTEAFF. CDR3 coding DNA: TGTGCCAGCAGCCAACAGGGGGGCACTGAAGCTTTCTTT.

V usage is TRBV6-1 and J usage is TRBJ2-7; no reliable D call. Germline V gene sequence: CDR1 MNHNS, CDR2 SASEGT. The CDR3 is 15 residues long. Trimming removed 2 bases from V and 3 bases from J, with 14 bases in between. This CDR3 is CASSESTGANYEQYF. The CDR3 DNA reads TGTGCCAGCAGTGAATCTACCGGAGCGAACTACGAGCAGTACTTC.